The rows below give T cell receptor beta chains drawn from one sample of a study of cytomegalovirus exposure and HLA in healthy donors. Libraries were prepared by immunoSEQ multiplex PCR; TCRdb keeps only in-frame clonotypes and omits some of them. The table shows over 200,000 clones, with 82% occurring only once. The specimen was PBMCs. The receptors here all came from a woman aged 35 to 49 in good health and CMV-seropositive. Each CDR3 is given with its conserved first and last residue. A D gene is named only where the DNA matches it firmly. Clone size is shown for a subset of rows, as once, few, many or a class of expanded clone.

j_gene: TRBJ2-3
abundance: NA
d_gene: TRBD2
v_gene: TRBV10-1
CDR3aa: CASSEGLGPDTQYF
CDR3nt: TGCGCCAGCAGTGAGGGACTAGGACCAGATACGCAGTATTTT

j_gene: TRBJ2-7
abundance: NA
d_gene: TRBD1
v_gene: TRBV11-3
CDR3aa: CASSTDRLSYEQYF
CDR3nt: TGTGCCAGCAGCACGGACAGGCTTAGCTACGAGCAGTACTTC

j_gene: TRBJ2-7
abundance: NA
d_gene: TRBD1
v_gene: TRBV18
CDR3aa: CASSPIIGGQGVNYEQYF
CDR3nt: TGTGCCAGCTCACCAATTATCGGGGGACAGGGTGTAAACTACGAGCAGTACTTC

j_gene: TRBJ1-2
abundance: NA
d_gene: TRBD1
v_gene: TRBV4-1
CDR3aa: CASSLRTGVNYGYTF
CDR3nt: TGCGCCAGCAGCCTCCGCACAGGGGTTAACTATGGCTACACCTTC

j_gene: TRBJ1-2
abundance: NA
d_gene: NA
v_gene: TRBV21-1
CDR3aa: CASSKLVQGIHYGYTF
CDR3nt: TGTGCCAGCAGCAAGCTTGTTCAGGGGATACACTATGGCTACACCTTC

j_gene: TRBJ1-1
abundance: NA
d_gene: NA
v_gene: TRBV7-9
CDR3aa: CASSSPSEAFF
CDR3nt: TGTGCCAGCAGCTCCCCTTCGGAGGCTTTCTTT

j_gene: TRBJ2-2
abundance: NA
d_gene: TRBD1
v_gene: TRBV6-1
CDR3aa: CAILTGGLPGELFF
CDR3nt: TGTGCCATCCTTACAGGGGGTCTTCCCGGGGAGCTGTTTTTT

j_gene: TRBJ1-2
abundance: NA
d_gene: NA
v_gene: TRBV14
CDR3aa: CASSPWTGMMDGYTF
CDR3nt: TGTGCCAGCAGCCCGTGGACCGGGATGATGGATGGCTACACCTTC

j_gene: TRBJ2-3
abundance: few
d_gene: TRBD2
v_gene: TRBV10-1
CDR3aa: CASSEWPSGSLTDTQYF
CDR3nt: TGCGCCAGCAGTGAGTGGCCTAGCGGGAGTTTGACAGATACGCAGTATTTT

j_gene: TRBJ1-1
abundance: NA
d_gene: NA
v_gene: TRBV7-9
CDR3aa: CASSFSDRTEAFF
CDR3nt: TGTGCCAGCAGCTTCTCAGACAGGACTGAAGCTTTCTTT

j_gene: TRBJ2-6
abundance: once
d_gene: NA
v_gene: TRBV6-1
CDR3aa: CASSGRGSSGANVLTF
CDR3nt: TGTGCCAGCAGTGGCCGGGGTAGCTCTGGGGCCAACGTCCTGACTTTC

j_gene: TRBJ1-6
abundance: NA
d_gene: TRBD1
v_gene: TRBV6-5
CDR3aa: CASSYEGTGVKSPLHF
CDR3nt: TGTGCCAGCAGTTACGAGGGGACAGGCGTTAAGTCACCCCTCCACTTT

j_gene: TRBJ2-2
abundance: NA
d_gene: TRBD1
v_gene: TRBV5-4
CDR3aa: CASSPYSTGGLGTGELFF
CDR3nt: TGTGCCAGCAGCCCCTACTCGACAGGGGGCTTAGGCACCGGGGAGCTGTTTTTT

j_gene: TRBJ1-5
abundance: once
d_gene: NA
v_gene: TRBV6-1
CDR3aa: CASRTDSNQPQHF
CDR3nt: TGTGCCAGCCGGACAGATAGCAATCAGCCCCAGCATTTT

j_gene: TRBJ2-1
abundance: NA
d_gene: NA
v_gene: TRBV11-2
CDR3aa: CASSLSVSLKYEQFF
CDR3nt: TGTGCCAGCAGCTTATCGGTTAGCCTTAAATATGAGCAGTTCTTC

j_gene: TRBJ2-3
abundance: NA
d_gene: TRBD2
v_gene: TRBV7-2
CDR3aa: CASSLNLAGGPDTQYF
CDR3nt: TGTGCCAGCAGCTTAAATCTAGCGGGGGGGCCAGATACGCAGTATTTT

j_gene: TRBJ1-5
abundance: NA
d_gene: TRBD1
v_gene: TRBV4-2
CDR3aa: CASSQVGQANQPQHF
CDR3nt: TGTGCCAGCAGCCAAGTTGGACAGGCGAATCAGCCCCAGCATTTT

j_gene: TRBJ2-2
abundance: NA
d_gene: TRBD2
v_gene: TRBV29-1
CDR3aa: CSVQTSLGTGELFF
CDR3nt: TGCAGCGTTCAGACTAGCCTCGGCACCGGGGAGCTGTTTTTT

j_gene: TRBJ2-1
abundance: NA
d_gene: TRBD2
v_gene: TRBV19
CDR3aa: CASRLGTSTSNEQFF
CDR3nt: TGTGCCAGTAGATTGGGGACTAGCACTTCCAATGAGCAGTTCTTC

j_gene: TRBJ2-3
abundance: NA
d_gene: NA
v_gene: TRBV5-1
CDR3aa: CASSAIRSTDTQYF
CDR3nt: TGCGCCAGCAGCGCCATACGGAGCACAGATACGCAGTATTTT

j_gene: TRBJ2-7
abundance: once
d_gene: TRBD2
v_gene: TRBV5-6
CDR3aa: CASSPSLAGGYEQYF
CDR3nt: TGTGCCAGCAGCCCCTCTCTAGCGGGGGGCTACGAGCAGTACTTC

j_gene: TRBJ1-4
abundance: NA
d_gene: NA
v_gene: TRBV7-9
CDR3aa: CASSFGGNTEKLFF
CDR3nt: TGTGCCAGCAGCTTTGGGGGGAACACTGAAAAACTGTTTTTT

j_gene: TRBJ1-1
abundance: NA
d_gene: TRBD1
v_gene: TRBV6-1
CDR3aa: CASSELLGRGYTEAFF
CDR3nt: TGTGCCAGCAGTGAATTACTGGGCAGGGGGTACACTGAAGCTTTCTTT

j_gene: TRBJ1-4
abundance: NA
d_gene: TRBD1
v_gene: TRBV6-1
CDR3aa: CASSDRQGALGKLFF
CDR3nt: TGTGCCAGCAGTGATCGGCAGGGGGCGCTTGGAAAACTGTTTTTT

j_gene: TRBJ1-2
abundance: NA
d_gene: TRBD1
v_gene: TRBV27
CDR3aa: CASSLQGAYRYTF
CDR3nt: TGTGCCAGCAGCCTACAGGGGGCCTATCGCTACACCTTC

j_gene: TRBJ1-2
abundance: NA
d_gene: NA
v_gene: TRBV5-4
CDR3aa: CASSWGQGGYGYTF
CDR3nt: TGTGCCAGCAGCTGGGGGCAGGGAGGGTATGGCTACACCTTC

j_gene: TRBJ1-4
abundance: few
d_gene: NA
v_gene: TRBV4-2
CDR3aa: CASSQGRETEKLFF
CDR3nt: TGTGCCAGCAGCCAAGGCAGGGAAACTGAAAAACTGTTTTTT